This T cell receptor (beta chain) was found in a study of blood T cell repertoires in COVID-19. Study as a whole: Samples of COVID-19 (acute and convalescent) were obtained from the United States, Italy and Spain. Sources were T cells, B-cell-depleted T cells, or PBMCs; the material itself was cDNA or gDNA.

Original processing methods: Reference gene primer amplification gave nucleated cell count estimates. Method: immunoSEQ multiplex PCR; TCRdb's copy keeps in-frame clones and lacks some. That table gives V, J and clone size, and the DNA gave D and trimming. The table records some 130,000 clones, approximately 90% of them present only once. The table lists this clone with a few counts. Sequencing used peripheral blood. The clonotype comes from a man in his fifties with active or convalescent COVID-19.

The CDR3 protein is CASSLAYRTSGATGELFF. For the CDR3, the DNA is TGTGCCAGCAGCTTAGCCTATCGGACTAGCGGGGCCACCGGGGAGCTGTTTTTT. J is TRBJ2-2 and V is TRBV7-9, with 12 nucleotides matching TRBD2. The V segment lost 0 bases and the J segment 4 bases; nucleotides outside the gene matches: 6. Germline V lookup: CDR1 SEHNR, CDR2 FQNEAQ (reference sequence). The CDR3 length is 18 residues.